This T cell receptor beta chain was sequenced in a study of shared clonotypes between healthy human individuals. In germline, CDR1 is SGDLS, CDR2 YYNGEE. The CDR3 sequence is 15 residues long. After removal of 4 bases from V and 5 bases from J, the junction contained 7 bases not matched to a gene. Researchers ran the assay at a deep level. Libraries were prepared by immunoSEQ multiplex PCR; TCRdb keeps only in-frame clonotypes and omits some of them. The table includes about 2.1 million clones, 80% to 95% detected once. CD45RO-negative, CCR7-positively selected cells formed the naive CD8 fraction, excluding terminally differentiated effector memory CD45RA+ cells. Every donor was a Caucasian adult from Nashville, Tennessee. About this clone itself: As yet, its antigen is unknown.

Overall study findings and caveats: Among a handful of donors, roughly 5% of naive CD4 clonotypes were found in common. Against clonotypes common to all four donors, non-shared ones had lower generation probabilities.

Sequencing input: naive CD8+ T cells from PBMCs. The chain is built from TRBV9 and TRBJ1-2, with 11 positions matching TRBD1. The receptor was derived from a man between 18 and 35 years old in good health. Some clones in this sample may be carry-over from other donors' samples. The CDR3 reads CASSPGTGGLYGYTF. CDR3 DNA: TGTGCCAGCAGCCCCGGGACAGGGGGGCTATATGGCTACACCTTC.